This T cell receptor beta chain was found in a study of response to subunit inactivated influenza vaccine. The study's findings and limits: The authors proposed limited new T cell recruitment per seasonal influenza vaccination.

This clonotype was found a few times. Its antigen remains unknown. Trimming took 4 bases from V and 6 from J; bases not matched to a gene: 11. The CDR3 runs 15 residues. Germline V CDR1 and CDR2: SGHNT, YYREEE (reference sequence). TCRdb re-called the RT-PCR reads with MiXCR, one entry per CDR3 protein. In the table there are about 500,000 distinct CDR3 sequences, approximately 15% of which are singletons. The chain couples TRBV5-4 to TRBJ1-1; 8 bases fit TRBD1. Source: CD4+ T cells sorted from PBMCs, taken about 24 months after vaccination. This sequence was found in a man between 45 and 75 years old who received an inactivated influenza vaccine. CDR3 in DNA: TGTGCCAGCAGCGCGCAGCAGGGGGCAATCTCTGAAGCTTTCTTT. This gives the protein CASSAQQGAISEAFF.